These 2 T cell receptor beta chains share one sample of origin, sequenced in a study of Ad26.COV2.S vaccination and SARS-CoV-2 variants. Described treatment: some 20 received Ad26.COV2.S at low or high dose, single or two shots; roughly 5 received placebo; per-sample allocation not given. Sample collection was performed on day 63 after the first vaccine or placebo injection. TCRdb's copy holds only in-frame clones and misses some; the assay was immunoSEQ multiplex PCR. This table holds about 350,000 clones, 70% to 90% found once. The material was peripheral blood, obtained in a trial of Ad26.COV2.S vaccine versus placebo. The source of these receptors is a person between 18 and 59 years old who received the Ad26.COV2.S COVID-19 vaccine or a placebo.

The CDR3 protein is CAIRQGGVAYEQYF. CDR3 nucleotides: TGTGCCATCAGACAGGGTGGAGTAGCCTACGAGCAGTACTTC. The chain has TRBV10-3 and TRBJ2-7; D perhaps matches TRBD1 (6 bases). The CDR3 spans 14 residues. The V gene's germline CDR1 is ENHRY and CDR2 SYGVKD. Trimming removed 6 bases from V and 2 bases from J, with 14 bases in between.

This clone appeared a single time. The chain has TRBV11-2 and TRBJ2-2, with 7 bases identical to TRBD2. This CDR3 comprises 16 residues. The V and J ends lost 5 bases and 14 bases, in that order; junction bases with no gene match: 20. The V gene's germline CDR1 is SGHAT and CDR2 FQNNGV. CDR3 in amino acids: CASSPGTSRTGTNLFF. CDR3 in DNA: TGTGCCAGCAGCCCCGGGACTTCGAGAACCGGGACTAACCTGTTTTTT. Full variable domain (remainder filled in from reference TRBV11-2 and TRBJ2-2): EAGVAQSPRYKIIEKRQSVAFWCNPISGHATLYWYQQILGQGPKLLIQFQNNGVVDDSQLPKDRFSAERLKGVDSTLKIQPAKLEDSAVYLCASSPGTSRTGTNLFFGEGSRLTVL.